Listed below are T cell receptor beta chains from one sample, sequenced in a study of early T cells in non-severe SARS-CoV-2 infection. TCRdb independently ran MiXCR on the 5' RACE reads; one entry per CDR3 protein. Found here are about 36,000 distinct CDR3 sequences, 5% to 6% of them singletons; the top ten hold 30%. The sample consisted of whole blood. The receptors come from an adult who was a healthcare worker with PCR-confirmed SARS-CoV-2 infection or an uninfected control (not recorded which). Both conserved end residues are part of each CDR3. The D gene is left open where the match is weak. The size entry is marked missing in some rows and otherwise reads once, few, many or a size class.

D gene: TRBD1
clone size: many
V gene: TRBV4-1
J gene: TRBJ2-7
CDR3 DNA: TGCGCCAGCAGCCATCCGGGACAGAACTACGAGCAGTACTTC
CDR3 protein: CASSHPGQNYEQYF

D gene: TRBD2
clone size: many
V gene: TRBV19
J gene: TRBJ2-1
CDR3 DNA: TGTGCCAGTAGTACGGGACTAGCGGCCAATGAGCAGTTCTTC
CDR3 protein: CASSTGLAANEQFF

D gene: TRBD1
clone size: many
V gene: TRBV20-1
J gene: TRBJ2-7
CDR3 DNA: TGCAGTGCTTCCGGGACAGGGCCTACCGAGCAGTACTTC
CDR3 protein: CSASGTGPTEQYF

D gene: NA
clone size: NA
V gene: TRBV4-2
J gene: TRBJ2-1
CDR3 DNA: TGTGCCAGCAGCCAAGGGGAGAGCCATGAGCAGTTCTTC
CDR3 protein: CASSQGESHEQFF

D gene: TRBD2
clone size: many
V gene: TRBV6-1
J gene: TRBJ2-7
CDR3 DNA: TGTGCCAGCGAGTCTAGCGGGAGGGCCTATAACGAGCAGTACTTC
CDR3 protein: CASESSGRAYNEQYF

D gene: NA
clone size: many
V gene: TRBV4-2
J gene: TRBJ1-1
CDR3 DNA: TGTGCCAGCAGCCAAGTCACAGTGAACACTGAAGCTTTCTTT
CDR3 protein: CASSQVTVNTEAFF

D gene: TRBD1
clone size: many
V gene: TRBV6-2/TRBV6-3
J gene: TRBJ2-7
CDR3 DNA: TGTGCCAGCAGCCGACAGGGGTTCGTGCAGTACTTC
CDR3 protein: CASSRQGFVQYF

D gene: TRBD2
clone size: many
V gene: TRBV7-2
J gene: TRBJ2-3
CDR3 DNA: TGTGCCAGCAGTAGCGGGGGTCGCACAGATACGCAGTATTTT
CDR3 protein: CASSSGGRTDTQYF

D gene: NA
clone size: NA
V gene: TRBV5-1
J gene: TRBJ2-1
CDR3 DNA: TGCGCCAGCAGCTTGGCCGTTCTAGCTGGTGCGGGCTACAATGAGCAGTTCTTC
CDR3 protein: CASSLAVLAGAGYNEQFF

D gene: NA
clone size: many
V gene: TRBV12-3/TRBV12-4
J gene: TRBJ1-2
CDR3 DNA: TGTGCCAGCAGTTTAGGGCCAGGGGTTAACTATGGCTACACCTTC
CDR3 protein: CASSLGPGVNYGYTF

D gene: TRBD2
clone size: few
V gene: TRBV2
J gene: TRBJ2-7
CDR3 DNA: TGTGCCAGCAGAAGACTAGCGGGGGTTTCCTCCTACGAGCAGTACTTC
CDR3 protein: CASRRLAGVSSYEQYF

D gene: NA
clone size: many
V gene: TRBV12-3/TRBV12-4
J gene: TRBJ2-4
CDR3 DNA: TGTGCCAGCAGCTGGGGACCGGAAAACATTCAGTACTTC
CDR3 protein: CASSWGPENIQYF

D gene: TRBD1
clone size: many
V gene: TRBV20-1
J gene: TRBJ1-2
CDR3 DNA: TGCAGTGCTAGAAGACAGGGTCTCTATGGCTACACCTTC
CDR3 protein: CSARRQGLYGYTF

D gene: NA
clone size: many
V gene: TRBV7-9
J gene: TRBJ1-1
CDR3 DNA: TGTGCCAGCAGCCCACAAGTGAACACTGAAGCTTTCTTT
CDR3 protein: CASSPQVNTEAFF

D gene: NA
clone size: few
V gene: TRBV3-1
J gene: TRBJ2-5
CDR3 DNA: TGTGCCAGCAGCCAAGAAGAGGCGCGGAACTCGTACCAAGAGACCCAGTACTTC
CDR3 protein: CASSQEEARNSYQETQYF

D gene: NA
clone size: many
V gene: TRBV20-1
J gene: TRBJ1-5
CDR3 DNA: TGCAGTGCACGTCGGGGGGCGGATCAGCCCCAGCATTTT
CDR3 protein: CSARRGADQPQHF

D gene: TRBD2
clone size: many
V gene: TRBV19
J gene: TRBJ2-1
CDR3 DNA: TGTGCCAGTAGTATTCAACTAGCGGGGAGGGGTGAGCAGTTCTTC
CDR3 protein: CASSIQLAGRGEQFF

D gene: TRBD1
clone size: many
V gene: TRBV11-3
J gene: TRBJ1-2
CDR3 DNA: TGTGCCAGCAGCTCCCTCAGGGGGCGTAATGGCTACACCTTC
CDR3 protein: CASSSLRGRNGYTF

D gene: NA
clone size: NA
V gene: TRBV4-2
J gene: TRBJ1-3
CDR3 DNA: TGTGCCAGCAGCCACGGACAGCCTGACACCATATATTTT
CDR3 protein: CASSHGQPDTIYF

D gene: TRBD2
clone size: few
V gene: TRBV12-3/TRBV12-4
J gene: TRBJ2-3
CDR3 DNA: TGTGCCAGCACCCCGGGACTAGCGGGGGCGGCAGATACGCAGTATTTT
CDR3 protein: CASTPGLAGAADTQYF

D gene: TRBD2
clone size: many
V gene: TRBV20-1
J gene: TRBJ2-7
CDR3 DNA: TGCAGTGCTCCCGGGACTAGTAGCAGCGAGCAGTACTTC
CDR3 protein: CSAPGTSSSEQYF

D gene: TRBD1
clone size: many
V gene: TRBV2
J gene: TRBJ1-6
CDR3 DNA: TGTGCCAGCAGTTGGGGTTCGGGACAGATTAATTCACCCCTCCACTTT
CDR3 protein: CASSWGSGQINSPLHF

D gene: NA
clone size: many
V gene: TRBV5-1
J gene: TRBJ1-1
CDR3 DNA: TGCGCCAGCAGCTTGGGGGGCTCCACCATGAACACTGAAGCTTTCTTT
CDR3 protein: CASSLGGSTMNTEAFF

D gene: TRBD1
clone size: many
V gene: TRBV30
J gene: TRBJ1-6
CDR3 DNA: TGTGCCTGCCGGGACAGGGTTAATTCACCCCTCCACTTT
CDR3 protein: CACRDRVNSPLHF

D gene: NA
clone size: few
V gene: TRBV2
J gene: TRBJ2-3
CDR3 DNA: TGTGCCAGCAATCCCAGGACCATCACAGATACGCAGTATTTT
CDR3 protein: CASNPRTITDTQYF

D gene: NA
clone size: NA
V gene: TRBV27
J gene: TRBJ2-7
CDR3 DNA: TGTGCCAGCAGTTTACCGGGAACCGAGCAGTACTTC
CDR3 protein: CASSLPGTEQYF

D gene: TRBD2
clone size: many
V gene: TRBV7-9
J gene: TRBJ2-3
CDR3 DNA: TGTGCCAGCAGCTTAGGCGGAGCGGGAAAAGTGGATACGCAGTATTTT
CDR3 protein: CASSLGGAGKVDTQYF

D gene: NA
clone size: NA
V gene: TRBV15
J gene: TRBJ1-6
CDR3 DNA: TGTGCCACCAGCAGAGTTGGGCAGCTTCCCCTCCACTTT
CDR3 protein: CATSRVGQLPLHF

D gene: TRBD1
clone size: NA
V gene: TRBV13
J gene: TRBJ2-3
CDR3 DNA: TGTGCCAGCAGCTCACCCGGACAGGGAAGATCAGATACGCAGTATTTT
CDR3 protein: CASSSPGQGRSDTQYF

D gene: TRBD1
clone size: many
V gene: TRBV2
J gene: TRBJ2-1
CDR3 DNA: TGTGCCAGCAGAGGACAGGGGGGGAATGAGCAGTTCTTC
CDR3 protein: CASRGQGGNEQFF

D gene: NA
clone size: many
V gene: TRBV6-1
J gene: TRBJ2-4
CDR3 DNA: TGTGCCAGCAGTGAACGGGGCCTTACTAGAACCATTCAGTACTTC
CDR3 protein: CASSERGLTRTIQYF

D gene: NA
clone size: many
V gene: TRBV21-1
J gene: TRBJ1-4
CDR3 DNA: TGTGCCAGCAGCAAAGAGGTCTCCGCTAAAGGCTTAATGGAAAAACTGTTTTTT
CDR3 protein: CASSKEVSAKGLMEKLFF

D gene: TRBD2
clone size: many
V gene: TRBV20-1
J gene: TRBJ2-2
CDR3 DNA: TGCAGTGCTAGCCGGGGACTAGCGCTTTCCACCGGGGAGCTGTTTTTT
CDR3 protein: CSASRGLALSTGELFF

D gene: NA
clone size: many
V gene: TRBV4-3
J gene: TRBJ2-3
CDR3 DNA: TGCGCCAGCAGCCAAGATGCGAGGCGGGATACGCAGTATTTT
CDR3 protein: CASSQDARRDTQYF

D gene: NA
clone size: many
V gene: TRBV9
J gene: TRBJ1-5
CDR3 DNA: TGTGCCAGCAGCCCTGGGATGGACTACAATCAGCCCCAGCATTTT
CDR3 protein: CASSPGMDYNQPQHF

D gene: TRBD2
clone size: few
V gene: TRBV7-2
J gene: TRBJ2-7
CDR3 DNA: TGTGCCAGCAGCTTAGTCGGGGGACTAGCGGGAGCCACTAGCTCCTACGAGCAGTACTTC
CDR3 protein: CASSLVGGLAGATSSYEQYF

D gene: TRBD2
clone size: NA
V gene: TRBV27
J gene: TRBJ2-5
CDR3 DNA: TGTGCCAGCAGTGGGCTAGCGGGAGCAGGTGGAAAAGAGACCCAGTACTTC
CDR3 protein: CASSGLAGAGGKETQYF

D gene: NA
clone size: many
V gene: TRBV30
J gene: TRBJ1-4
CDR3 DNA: TGTGCCTGGAGTGTACAACCCCTCGAGGAAAAACTGTTTTTT
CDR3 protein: CAWSVQPLEEKLFF

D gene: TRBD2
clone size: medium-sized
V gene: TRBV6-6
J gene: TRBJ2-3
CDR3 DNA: TGTGCCACCATTGGGACTAGCGGGGCCCTAAGGCGCACAGATACGCAGTATTTT
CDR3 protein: CATIGTSGALRRTDTQYF

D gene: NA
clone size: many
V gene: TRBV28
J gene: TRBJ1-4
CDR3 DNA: TGTGCCAGCCAGGGCCTCCGAGGTGAAAAACTGTTTTTT
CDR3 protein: CASQGLRGEKLFF

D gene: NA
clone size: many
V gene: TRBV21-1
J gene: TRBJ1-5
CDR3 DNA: TGTGCCAGCAGCGCCACAAAGGCAGGGGGAAAACAGCCCCAGCATTTT
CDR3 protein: CASSATKAGGKQPQHF

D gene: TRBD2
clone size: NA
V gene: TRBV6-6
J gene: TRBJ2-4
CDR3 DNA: TGTGCCAGCAGTTACTCGAGTAGCGGGGGGGCCTCTGCCAAAAACATTCAGTACTTC
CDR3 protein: CASSYSSSGGASAKNIQYF

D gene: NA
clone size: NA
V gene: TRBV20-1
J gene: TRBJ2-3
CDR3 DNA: TGCAGTGCGAGTTCCGGGATTAGCACAGATACGCAGTATTTT
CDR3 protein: CSASSGISTDTQYF

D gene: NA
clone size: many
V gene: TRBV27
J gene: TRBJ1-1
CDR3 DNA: TGTGCCAGCAGTGCAGGCTCCTACATGAACACTGAAGCTTTCTTT
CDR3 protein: CASSAGSYMNTEAFF

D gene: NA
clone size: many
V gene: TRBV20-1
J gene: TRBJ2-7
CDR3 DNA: TGCAGTGCTAGAGGCGGCGAGGGCTCCTACGAGCAGTACTTC
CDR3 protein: CSARGGEGSYEQYF